A selection of T cell receptor beta chains follows, all from one sample in a study of T cell repertoires in cytomegalovirus infection. TCRdb used MiXCR to reprocess the reads, holding one entry per CDR3 protein. This table has roughly 500,000 distinct CDR3 sequences, approximately 10% appearing once. Sequenced input: PBMCs. All receptors derive from a human donor in good health (CMV status not recorded). Some clones in this sample may be carry-over from other donors' samples. The CDR3 runs from the conserved cysteine through the conserved F or W. D genes are given only for firm matches. Clone size is given for some rows only: seen once, a few or many times, or a class if the clone is expanded.

V: TRBV7-4
size: few
D: TRBD2
J: TRBJ2-3
CDR3: CASTSGGASDTQYF
DNA: TGTGCCTCTACTAGCGGGGGGGCATCAGATACGCAGTATTTT

V: TRBV10-3
size: few
D: NA
J: TRBJ2-4
CDR3: CAISESVAKNIQYF
DNA: TGTGCCATCAGTGAGTCCGTAGCCAAAAACATTCAGTACTTC

V: TRBV27
size: NA
D: NA
J: TRBJ1-6
CDR3: CASKREYNSPLHF
DNA: TGTGCCAGCAAACGGGAATATAATTCACCCCTCCACTTT

V: TRBV27
size: many
D: NA
J: TRBJ1-1
CDR3: CASSLRARGSEAFF
DNA: TGTGCCAGCAGTTTAAGAGCTCGGGGCTCTGAAGCTTTCTTT

V: TRBV28
size: many
D: TRBD1
J: TRBJ1-5
CDR3: CASSSGGYSNQPQHF
DNA: TGTGCCAGCAGTTCAGGGGGCTACAGCAATCAGCCCCAGCATTTT

V: TRBV5-1
size: many
D: TRBD2
J: TRBJ2-3
CDR3: CASSPGLGADTQYF
DNA: TGCGCCAGCAGCCCTGGACTAGGGGCAGATACGCAGTATTTT

V: TRBV6-5
size: NA
D: TRBD2
J: TRBJ2-1
CDR3: CASSWDGTSGRANNEQFF
DNA: TGTGCCAGCAGTTGGGACGGGACTAGCGGGAGGGCCAACAATGAGCAGTTCTTC

V: TRBV19
size: NA
D: TRBD1
J: TRBJ1-2
CDR3: CASSITQGQYFYGYTF
DNA: TGTGCCAGTAGTATCACCCAGGGACAGTATTTCTATGGCTACACCTTC

V: TRBV12-5
size: few
D: NA
J: TRBJ1-1
CDR3: CASGNTEAFF
DNA: TGTGCTAGTGGCAACACTGAAGCTTTCTTT

V: TRBV9
size: NA
D: TRBD2
J: TRBJ2-5
CDR3: CASSVAPGGQETQYF
DNA: TGTGCCAGCAGCGTAGCTCCGGGGGGGCAAGAGACCCAGTACTTC